This passage covers 4 T cell receptor beta chains from one sample sequenced in a study of cytomegalovirus exposure and HLA in healthy donors. The method was immunoSEQ multiplex PCR; TCRdb's version includes in-frame clones alone and lacks a portion of them. Of 120,000 or so clones listed, approximately 90% are singletons. Specimen: PBMCs. The receptors originated from a woman younger than 30 in good health and CMV-seronegative.

J is TRBJ2-3 and V is TRBV27; 9 positions agree with TRBD2. V shed 0 bases and J 6 bases; nucleotides not matched to a gene: 1. Germline values: CDR1 MNHEY, CDR2 SMNVEV (reference sequence). This CDR3 has 14 amino acids. CDR3 region: CASSLSSGGDTQYF. The DNA for the CDR3 is TGTGCCAGCAGTTTATCTAGCGGGGGCGATACGCAGTATTTT.

The CDR3 bases are TGTGCCAGCAGGGTCCTAGGACAGGGCAACTCCGAGCAGTACTTC. This translates into CASRVLGQGNSEQYF. V is TRBV27 and J is TRBJ2-7; 8 bases align to TRBD1. Trimming removed 6 bases from V and 6 bases from J; junction bases left unmatched: 13. CDR1 MNHEY and CDR2 SMNVEV come from the germline V gene (reference sequence). The CDR3 is made up of 15 amino acids.

The chain combines TRBV28 with TRBJ1-2; a possible D gene is TRBD1 (6 bases). Trimming pared 6 bases from V and 6 bases from J, leaving 26 bases between. Germline V gene data show CDR1 as MDHEN and CDR2 as SYDVKM. This CDR3 contains 17 residues. CDR3 region: CASSPGGQLIRPHGYTF. The CDR3 nucleotides read TGTGCCAGCAGCCCCGGTGGACAGTTAATTCGTCCTCATGGCTACACCTTC.

This sequence joins TRBV28 and TRBJ1-1; 7 bases are a match to TRBD1. The V gene end was trimmed by 6 bases and the J gene end by 4 bases; junction bases not matched to a gene: 8. This CDR3 contains 14 residues. Per the germline V gene, CDR1 is MDHEN and CDR2 is SYDVKM. The CDR3 bases are TGTGCCAGCAGGCTACGAGGGGGCTTCACTGAAGCTTTCTTT. This encodes CASRLRGGFTEAFF.